The present TCR beta chain was sequenced within a study of blood T cell repertoires in COVID-19. With 2 bases removed from V and 2 bases from J, the gap between germline ends came to 8 bases. Germline CDR1 and CDR2: SGHRS and YFSETQ. This CDR3 spans 13 amino acids. Original handling: Reference gene primer amplification gave nucleated cell count estimates. Clones were read by immunoSEQ multiplex PCR, and TCRdb kept only the in-frame ones, dropping some. V, J and clone size were drawn from that table, and D and trimming were deduced from the DNA. The repertoire holds approximately 290,000 clones, with 70% to 85% as singletons. This clone showed up just once.

Material for sequencing was peripheral blood. The TCR comes from a human donor with COVID-19, enrolled during active disease. The donor label of this sample is uncertain. V gene TRBV5-1 combines with J gene TRBJ2-7, with D tentatively TRBD1 (5 bases). CDR3 DNA: TGCGCCAGCAGCTTCCAGGGCGCCTACGAGCAGTACTTC. Protein: CASSFQGAYEQYF.